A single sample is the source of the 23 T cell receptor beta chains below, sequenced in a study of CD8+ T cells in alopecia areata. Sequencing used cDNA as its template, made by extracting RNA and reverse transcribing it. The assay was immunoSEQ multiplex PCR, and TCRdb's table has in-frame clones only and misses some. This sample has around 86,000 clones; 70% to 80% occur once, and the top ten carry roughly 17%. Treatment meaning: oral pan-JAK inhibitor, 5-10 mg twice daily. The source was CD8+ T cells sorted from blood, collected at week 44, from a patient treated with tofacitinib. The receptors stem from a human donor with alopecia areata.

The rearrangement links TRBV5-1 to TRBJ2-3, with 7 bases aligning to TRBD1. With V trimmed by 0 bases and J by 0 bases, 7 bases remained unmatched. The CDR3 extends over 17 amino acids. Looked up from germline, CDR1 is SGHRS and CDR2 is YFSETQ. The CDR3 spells CASSLEGAHSSTDTQYF. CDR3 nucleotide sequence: TGCGCCAGCAGCTTGGAGGGGGCCCATTCTAGCACAGATACGCAGTATTTT.

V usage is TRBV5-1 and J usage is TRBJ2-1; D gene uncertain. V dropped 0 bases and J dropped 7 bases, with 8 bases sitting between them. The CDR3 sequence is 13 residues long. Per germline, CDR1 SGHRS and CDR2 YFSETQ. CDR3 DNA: TGCGCCAGCAGCTTGGGCAGTAAAAATGAGCAGTTCTTC. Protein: CASSLGSKNEQFF.

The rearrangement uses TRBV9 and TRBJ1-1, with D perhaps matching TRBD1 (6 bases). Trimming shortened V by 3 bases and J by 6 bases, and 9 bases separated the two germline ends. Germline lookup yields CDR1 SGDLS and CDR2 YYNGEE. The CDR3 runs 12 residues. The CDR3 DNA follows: TGTGCCAGCAGCGAGGGGGGTGCTGAAGCTTTCTTT. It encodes CASSEGGAEAFF.

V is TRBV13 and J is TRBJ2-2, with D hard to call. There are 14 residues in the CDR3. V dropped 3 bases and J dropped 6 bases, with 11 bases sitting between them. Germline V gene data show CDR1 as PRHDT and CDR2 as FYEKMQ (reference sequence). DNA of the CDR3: TGTGCCAGCAGCTTTTTACAAGGATCCGGGGAGCTGTTTTTT. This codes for CASSFLQGSGELFF.

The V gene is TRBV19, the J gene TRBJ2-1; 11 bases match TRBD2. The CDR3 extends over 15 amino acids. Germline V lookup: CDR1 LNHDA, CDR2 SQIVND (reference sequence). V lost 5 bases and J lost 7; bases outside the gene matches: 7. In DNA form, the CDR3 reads TGTGCCAGTAGTCCCCCGGGACTAGCGGTTAATGAGCAGTTCTTC. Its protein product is CASSPPGLAVNEQFF.

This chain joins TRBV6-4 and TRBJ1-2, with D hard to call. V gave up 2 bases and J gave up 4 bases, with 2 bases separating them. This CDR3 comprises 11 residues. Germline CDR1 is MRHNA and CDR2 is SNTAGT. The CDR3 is CASSDSYGYTF. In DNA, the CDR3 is TGTGCCAGCAGTGACAGCTATGGCTACACCTTC.

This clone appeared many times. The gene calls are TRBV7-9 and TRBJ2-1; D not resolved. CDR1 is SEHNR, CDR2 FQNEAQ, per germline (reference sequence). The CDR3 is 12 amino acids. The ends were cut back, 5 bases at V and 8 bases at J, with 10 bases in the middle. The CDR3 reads CASSDSMDEQFF. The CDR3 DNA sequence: TGTGCCAGCAGCGATTCGATGGATGAGCAGTTCTTC.

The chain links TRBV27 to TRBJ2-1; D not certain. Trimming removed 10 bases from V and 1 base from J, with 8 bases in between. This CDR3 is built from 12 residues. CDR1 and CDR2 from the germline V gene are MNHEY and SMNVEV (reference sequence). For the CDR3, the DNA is TGTGCCACTACAGATTCCTACAATGAGCAGTTCTTC. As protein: CATTDSYNEQFF.

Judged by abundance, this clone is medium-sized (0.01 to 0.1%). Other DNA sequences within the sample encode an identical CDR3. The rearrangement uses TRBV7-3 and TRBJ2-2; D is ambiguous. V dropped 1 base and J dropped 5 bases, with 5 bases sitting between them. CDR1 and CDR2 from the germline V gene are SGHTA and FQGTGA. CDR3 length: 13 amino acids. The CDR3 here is CASSLIGTGELFF. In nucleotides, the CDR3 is TGTGCCAGCAGCTTAATTGGGACCGGGGAGCTGTTTTTT.

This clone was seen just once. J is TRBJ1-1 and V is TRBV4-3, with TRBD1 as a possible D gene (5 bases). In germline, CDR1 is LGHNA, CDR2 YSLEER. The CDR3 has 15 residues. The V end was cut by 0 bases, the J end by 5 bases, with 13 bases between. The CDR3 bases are TGCGCCAGCAGCCAAGATTTGGGTTCAGGGACTGAAGCTTTCTTT. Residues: CASSQDLGSGTEAFF.

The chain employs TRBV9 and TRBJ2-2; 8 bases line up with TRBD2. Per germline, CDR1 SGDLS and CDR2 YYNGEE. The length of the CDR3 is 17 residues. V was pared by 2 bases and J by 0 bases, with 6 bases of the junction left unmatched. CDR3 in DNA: TGTGCCAGCAGCGTTCAACGGGAGGGGGCGAACACCGGGGAGCTGTTTTTT. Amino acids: CASSVQREGANTGELFF.

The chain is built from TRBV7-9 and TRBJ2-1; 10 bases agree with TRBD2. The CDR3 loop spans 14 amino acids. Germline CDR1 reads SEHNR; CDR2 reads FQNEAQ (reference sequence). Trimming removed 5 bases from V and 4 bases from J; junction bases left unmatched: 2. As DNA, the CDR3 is TGTGCCAGCAGCGCTAGCGGGGGATACAATGAGCAGTTCTTC. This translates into CASSASGGYNEQFF.

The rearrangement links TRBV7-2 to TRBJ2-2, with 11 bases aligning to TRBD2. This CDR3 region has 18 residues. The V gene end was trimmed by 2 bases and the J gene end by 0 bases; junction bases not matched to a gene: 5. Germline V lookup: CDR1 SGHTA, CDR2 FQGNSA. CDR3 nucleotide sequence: TGTGCCAGCAGCTTACTAGCGGGGGGACTTCCGAACACCGGGGAGCTGTTTTTT. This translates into CASSLLAGGLPNTGELFF.

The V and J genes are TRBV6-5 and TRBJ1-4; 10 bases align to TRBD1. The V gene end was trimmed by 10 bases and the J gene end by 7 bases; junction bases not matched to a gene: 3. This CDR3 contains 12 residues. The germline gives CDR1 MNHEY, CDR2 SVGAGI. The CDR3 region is CATGTGAEKLFF. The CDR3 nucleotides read TGTGCCACCGGGACAGGGGCTGAAAAACTGTTTTTT.

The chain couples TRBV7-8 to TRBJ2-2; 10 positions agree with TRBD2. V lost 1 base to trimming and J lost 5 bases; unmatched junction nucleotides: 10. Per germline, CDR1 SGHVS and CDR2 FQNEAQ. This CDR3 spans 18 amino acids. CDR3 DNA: TGTGCCAGCAGCTTAGGGGCTAGCGGGGGTTGGAAAACCGGGGAGCTGTTTTTT. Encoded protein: CASSLGASGGWKTGELFF.

CDR3 residues: CASSLKRGSTDTQYF. The DNA for the CDR3 is TGTGCCAGCAGCTTAAAGCGGGGGTCCACAGATACGCAGTATTTT. The chain couples TRBV11-2 to TRBJ2-3, with 8 bases lining up with TRBD2. Germline values: CDR1 SGHAT, CDR2 FQNNGV. The V segment lost 2 bases and the J segment 2 bases; nucleotides outside the gene matches: 3. The CDR3 totals 15 residues.

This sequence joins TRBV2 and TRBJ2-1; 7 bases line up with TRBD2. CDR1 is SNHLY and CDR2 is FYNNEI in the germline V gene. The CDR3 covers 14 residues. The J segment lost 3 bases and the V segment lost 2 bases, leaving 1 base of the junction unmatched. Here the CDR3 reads CASSERGDYNEQFF. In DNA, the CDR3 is TGTGCCAGCAGTGAACGGGGGGACTACAATGAGCAGTTCTTC.

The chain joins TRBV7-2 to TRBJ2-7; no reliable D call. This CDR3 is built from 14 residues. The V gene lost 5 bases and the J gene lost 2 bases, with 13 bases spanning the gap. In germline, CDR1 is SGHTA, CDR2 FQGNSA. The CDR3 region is CASSTTGSPYEQYF. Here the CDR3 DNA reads TGTGCCAGCAGCACCACCGGGTCACCCTACGAGCAGTACTTC.

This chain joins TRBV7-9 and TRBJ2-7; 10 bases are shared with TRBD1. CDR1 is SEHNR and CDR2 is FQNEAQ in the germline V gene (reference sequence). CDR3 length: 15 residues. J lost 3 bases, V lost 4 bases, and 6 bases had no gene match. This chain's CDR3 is CASSSTRTGGYEQYF. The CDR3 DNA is TGTGCCAGCAGCTCCACCCGGACAGGGGGCTACGAGCAGTACTTC.

Here the CDR3 reads CASSLNRVDTGELFF. The CDR3 DNA follows: TGTGCCAGCAGCTTAAACAGGGTCGACACCGGGGAGCTGTTTTTT. The chain recombines TRBV7-6 with TRBJ2-2; D possibly corresponds to TRBD1 (6 bases). V shed 2 bases and J shed 3 bases, with 10 bases lying between them. The CDR3 is made up of 15 amino acids. Germline V gives CDR1 SGHVS, CDR2 FNYEAQ.

The CDR3 region is CAISESGESNQPQHF. The CDR3 coding sequence is TGTGCCATCAGTGAATCGGGGGAATCCAATCAGCCCCAGCATTTT. V is TRBV10-3 and J is TRBJ1-5; D may be TRBD1 (5 bases). The V gene lost 3 bases and the J gene lost 3 bases, with 12 bases spanning the gap. Germline V CDR1 and CDR2: ENHRY, SYGVKD. The CDR3 is made up of 15 amino acids.

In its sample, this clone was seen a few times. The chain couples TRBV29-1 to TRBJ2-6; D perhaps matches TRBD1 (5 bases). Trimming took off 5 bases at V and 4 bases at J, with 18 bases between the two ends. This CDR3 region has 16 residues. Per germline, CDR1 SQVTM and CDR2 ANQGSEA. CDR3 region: CSVSARSSGGANVLTF. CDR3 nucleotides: TGCAGCGTTTCCGCAAGGTCCTCAGGGGGGGCCAACGTCCTGACTTTC.

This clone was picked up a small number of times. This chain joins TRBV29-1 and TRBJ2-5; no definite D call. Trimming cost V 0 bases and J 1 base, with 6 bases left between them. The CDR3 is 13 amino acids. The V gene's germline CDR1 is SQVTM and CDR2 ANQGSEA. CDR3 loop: CSVEEGSQETQYF. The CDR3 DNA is TGCAGCGTTGAAGAGGGCAGCCAAGAGACCCAGTACTTC.